Below, 8 T cell receptor beta chains from the same sample are listed, as sequenced in a study of OX40 agonist ivuxolimab in advanced cancers. The protocol was immunoSEQ multiplex PCR, while the TCRdb copy is restricted to in-frame clones and leaves out a portion. This sample has approximately 49,000 clones, with 84% found just once. This specimen consisted of CD4+ or CD8+ T cells sorted from blood, obtained in a trial of the OX40 agonist ivuxolimab. The receptors were gathered from an adult with an advanced solid tumor such as melanoma, head and neck, liver or kidney cancer.

This rearrangement joins TRBV13 to TRBJ2-3; 12 positions match TRBD2. The CDR3 loop spans 18 amino acids. V trimming: 5 bases; J trimming: 0 bases; junction bases outside the gene matches: 9. The germline CDR1 and CDR2 sequences are PRHDT and FYEKMQ (reference sequence). CDR3 sequence (DNA): TGTGCCAGCAGCCCAAGACTAGCGGGAGTTACTAGCACAGATACGCAGTATTTT. This translates into CASSPRLAGVTSTDTQYF.

The chain recombines TRBV4-2 with TRBJ2-5; a possible D gene is TRBD2 (6 bases). V was clipped by 0 bases and J by 5 bases, with 13 bases between them. The CDR3 extends over 15 amino acids. CDR1 is LGHNA, CDR2 YNFKEQ, per germline. For the CDR3, the DNA is TGTGCCAGCAGCCAAGAAATCGGAGGGGTCGAGACCCAGTACTTC. The encoded protein is CASSQEIGGVETQYF.

This chain links TRBV28 with TRBJ1-2; D is unclear. Germline V gene lookup returns CDR1 MDHEN and CDR2 SYDVKM. The CDR3 sequence is 14 residues long. The V and J ends lost 2 bases and 0 bases respectively, with 7 bases between them. CDR3 sequence (DNA): TGTGCCAGCAGTTTAACGGGAGCTAACTATGGCTACACCTTC. Amino acid sequence: CASSLTGANYGYTF.

This clone has a single count. The genes are TRBV5-6 and TRBJ1-2, with TRBD1 as a possible D gene (5 bases). V was trimmed by 3 bases and J by 4 bases, leaving 13 bases between them. Germline V CDR1 and CDR2: SGHDT, YYEEEE. CDR3 length equals 14 residues. CDR3 coding DNA: TGTGCCAGCAGCTCCAACCAGGGACCCTATGGCTACACCTTC. It encodes CASSSNQGPYGYTF.

The chain is built from TRBV27 and TRBJ2-1; D could derive from TRBD1 or TRBD2 (5 bases each). The V and J ends lost 3 bases and 5 bases respectively, with 20 bases between them. Germline lookup yields CDR1 MNHEY and CDR2 SMNVEV (reference sequence). This CDR3 has 17 amino acids. The DNA for the CDR3 is TGTGCCAGCAGTTTTGGGGGAAGATCCATCGGGAACAATGAGCAGTTCTTC. Encoded protein: CASSFGGRSIGNNEQFF.

This chain connects TRBV27 to TRBJ2-5; 7 positions agree with TRBD2. The closer fit of TRBJ2-7 to the DNA end suggests the J call may be wrong. The germline gives CDR1 MNHEY, CDR2 SMNVEV (reference sequence). The CDR3 runs 14 residues. The CDR3 region is CASSLSGGNYEQYF. For the CDR3, the DNA is TGTGCCAGCAGTTTATCCGGGGGGAACTACGAGCAGTACTTC.

The chain joins TRBV19 to TRBJ2-1, with TRBD2 matching over 8 bases. There are 16 residues in the CDR3. Germline CDR1 LNHDA, CDR2 SQIVND (reference sequence). Losses at the gene ends were 4 bases for V and 5 bases for J; bases not matched to a gene: 10. The CDR3 bases are TGTGCCAGTAGTACCCGGGGACTAGTGTTAAACAATGAGCAGTTCTTC. It specifies CASSTRGLVLNNEQFF.

As DNA, the CDR3 is TGTGCCAGCAGCTTATTATCCGGCATCAGCTCTGGAAACACCATATATTTT. Protein sequence: CASSLLSGISSGNTIYF. This rearrangement joins TRBV7-2 to TRBJ1-3, with no clear D. CDR1 is SGHTA and CDR2 is FQGNSA in the germline V gene. The germline V and J ends were trimmed by 2 bases and 0 bases, with 14 bases remaining between them. The CDR3 is made up of 17 amino acids.